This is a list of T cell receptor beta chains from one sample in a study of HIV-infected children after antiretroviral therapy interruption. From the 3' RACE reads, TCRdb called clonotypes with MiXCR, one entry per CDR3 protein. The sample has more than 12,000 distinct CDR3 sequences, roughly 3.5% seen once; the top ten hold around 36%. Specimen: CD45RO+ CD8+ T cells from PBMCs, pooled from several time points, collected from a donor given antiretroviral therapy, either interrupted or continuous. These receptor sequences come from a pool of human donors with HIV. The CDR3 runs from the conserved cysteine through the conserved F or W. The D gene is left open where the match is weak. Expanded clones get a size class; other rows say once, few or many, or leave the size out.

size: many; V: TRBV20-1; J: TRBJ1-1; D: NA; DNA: TGCAGTGCTTTTAAGGGGGACACTGAAGCTTTCTTT; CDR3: CSAFKGDTEAFF
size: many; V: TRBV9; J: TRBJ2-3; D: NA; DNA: TGTGCCAGCAGCGTAGCGGGAACCACAGATACGCAGTATTTT; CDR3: CASSVAGTTDTQYF
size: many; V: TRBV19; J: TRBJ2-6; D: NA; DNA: TGTGCCAGTTTGGACTGGGCCAACGTCCTGACTTTC; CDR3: CASLDWANVLTF
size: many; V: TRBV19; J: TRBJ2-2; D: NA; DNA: TGTGCCAGTGCAGACACCCTCTTTTTGACGAACACCGGGGAGCTGTTTTTT; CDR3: CASADTLFLTNTGELFF
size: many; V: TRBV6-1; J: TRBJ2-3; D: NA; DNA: TGTGCCAGCAGTTTGACGGAAGAGGCAGATACGCAGTATTTT; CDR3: CASSLTEEADTQYF
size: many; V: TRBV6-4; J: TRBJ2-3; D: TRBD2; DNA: TGTGCCAGCAGTGATAGCGGGCTAGCGGGGGACACAGATACGCAGTATTTT; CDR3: CASSDSGLAGDTDTQYF
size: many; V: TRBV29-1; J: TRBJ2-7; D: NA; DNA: TGCAGCGTCGTGGGACCCCCCATTCGATACGAGCAGTACTTC; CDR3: CSVVGPPIRYEQYF
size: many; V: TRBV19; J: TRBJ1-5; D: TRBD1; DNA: TGTGCCAGTAGCAGTTGGGACAGGGGAGAGAATCAGCCCCAGCATTTT; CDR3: CASSSWDRGENQPQHF
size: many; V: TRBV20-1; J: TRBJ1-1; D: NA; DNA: TGCAGTGCTAGAGATTCAGGGCAAGAAACTGAAGCTTTCTTT; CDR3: CSARDSGQETEAFF
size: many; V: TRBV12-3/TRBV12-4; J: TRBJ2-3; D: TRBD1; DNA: TGTGCCAGCAGCGGCTTGGACAGGGATTTGGTGGGTCGCACAGATACGCAGTATTTT; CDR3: CASSGLDRDLVGRTDTQYF
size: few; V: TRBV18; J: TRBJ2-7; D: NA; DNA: TGTGCCAGCTCCCCCGTCCCGGGACAAGCCTACGAGCAGTACTTC; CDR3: CASSPVPGQAYEQYF
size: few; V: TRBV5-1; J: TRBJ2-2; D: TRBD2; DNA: TGCGCCAGCAGCTTGGAGGTCTGGATTCTAGCGGGGGAGAACACCGGGGAGCTGTTTTTT; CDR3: CASSLEVWILAGENTGELFF
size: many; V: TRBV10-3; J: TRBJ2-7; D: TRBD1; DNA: TGTGCCATCACCCCCACCGACAGGGAAGCCACCTACGAGCAGTACTTC; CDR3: CAITPTDREATYEQYF
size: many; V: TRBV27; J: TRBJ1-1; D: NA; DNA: TGTGCCAGCAGTACCCGGACAGATCAGAACACTGAAGCTTTCTTT; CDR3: CASSTRTDQNTEAFF
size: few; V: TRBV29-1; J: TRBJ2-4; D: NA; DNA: TGCAGCGTTGGCGGGCAGTTCATTCAGTACTTC; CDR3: CSVGGQFIQYF
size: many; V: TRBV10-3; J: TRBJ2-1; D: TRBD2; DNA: TGTGCCATCAGTGCTAGCGGGGACTACAATGAGCAGTTCTTC; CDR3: CAISASGDYNEQFF
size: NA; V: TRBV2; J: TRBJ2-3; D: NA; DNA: TGTGCCAGCAGTGAGGTCGTTGCGCAGTATTTT; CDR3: CASSEVVAQYF
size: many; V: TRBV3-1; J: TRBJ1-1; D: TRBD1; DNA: TGTGCCAGCAGCGGCGGACAGGCCCTTGAAGCTTTCTTT; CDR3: CASSGGQALEAFF
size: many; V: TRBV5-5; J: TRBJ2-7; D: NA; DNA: TGTGCCAGCAGCTACGGAGGGGGTCGGGGGCCCAACTACGAGCAGTACTTC; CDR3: CASSYGGGRGPNYEQYF
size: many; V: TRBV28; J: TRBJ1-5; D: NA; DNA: TGTGCCAGCAACCCTACAGGGCCTAGACAGCCCCAGCATTTT; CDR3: CASNPTGPRQPQHF